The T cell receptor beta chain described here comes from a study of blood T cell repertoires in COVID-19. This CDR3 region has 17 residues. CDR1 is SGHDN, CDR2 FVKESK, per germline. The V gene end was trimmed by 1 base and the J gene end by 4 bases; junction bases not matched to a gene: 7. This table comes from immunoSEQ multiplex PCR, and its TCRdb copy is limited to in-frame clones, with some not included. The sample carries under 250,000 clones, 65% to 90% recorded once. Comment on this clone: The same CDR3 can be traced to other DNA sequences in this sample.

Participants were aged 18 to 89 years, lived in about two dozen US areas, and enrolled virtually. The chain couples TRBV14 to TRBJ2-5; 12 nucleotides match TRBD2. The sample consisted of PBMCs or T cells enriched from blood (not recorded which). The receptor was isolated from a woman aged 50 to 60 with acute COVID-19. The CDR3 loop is CASSQGLAGGPRETQYF. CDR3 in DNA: TGTGCCAGCAGCCAAGGTCTAGCGGGGGGGCCTAGAGAGACCCAGTACTTC.